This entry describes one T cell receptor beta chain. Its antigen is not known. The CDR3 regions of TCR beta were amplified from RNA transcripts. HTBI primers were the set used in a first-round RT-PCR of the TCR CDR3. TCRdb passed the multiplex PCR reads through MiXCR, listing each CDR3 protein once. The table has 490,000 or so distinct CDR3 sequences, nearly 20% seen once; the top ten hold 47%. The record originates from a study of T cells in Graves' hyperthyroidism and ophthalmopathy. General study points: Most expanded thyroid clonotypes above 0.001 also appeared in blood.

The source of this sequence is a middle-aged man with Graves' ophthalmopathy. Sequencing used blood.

The chain's CDR3 is CASRPSGQGNNEQFF. CDR3 nucleotide sequence: TGTGCCAGCAGACCTTCGGGACAGGGTAACAATGAGCAGTTCTTC. The genes are TRBV27 and TRBJ2-1; TRBD1 matches 9 bases. This CDR3 spans 15 amino acids. The trim removed 6 bases at V and 5 bases at J, leaving 8 bases unmatched. Germline values: CDR1 MNHEY, CDR2 SMNVEV (reference sequence).